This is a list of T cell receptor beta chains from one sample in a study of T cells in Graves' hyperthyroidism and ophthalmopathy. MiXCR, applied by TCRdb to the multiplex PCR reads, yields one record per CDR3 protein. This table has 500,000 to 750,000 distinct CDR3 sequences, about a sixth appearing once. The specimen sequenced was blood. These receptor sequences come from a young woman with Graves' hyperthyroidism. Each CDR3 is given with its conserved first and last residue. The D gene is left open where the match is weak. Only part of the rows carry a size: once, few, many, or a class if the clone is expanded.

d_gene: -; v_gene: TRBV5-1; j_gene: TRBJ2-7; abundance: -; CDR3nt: -; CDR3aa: CASSFYICSASGTGYEQYF
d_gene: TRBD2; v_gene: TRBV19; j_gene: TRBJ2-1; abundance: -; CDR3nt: TGTGCCAGTAGTATGGTGGCGGGAGTCGGTAATGAGCAGTTCTTC; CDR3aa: CASSMVAGVGNEQFF
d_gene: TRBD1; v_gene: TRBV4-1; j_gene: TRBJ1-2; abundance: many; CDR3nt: TGCGCCAGCAGCGGACGACAGGGGTCTGACTATGGCTACACCTTC; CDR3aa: CASSGRQGSDYGYTF
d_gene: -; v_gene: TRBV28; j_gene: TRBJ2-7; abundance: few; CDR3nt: TGTGCCAGCAGTTACACGGGAGAGAGCTCCTACGAGCAGTACTTC; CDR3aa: CASSYTGESSYEQYF
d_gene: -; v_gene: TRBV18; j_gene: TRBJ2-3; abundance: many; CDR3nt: TGTGCCAGCTCACCACAGTCCGAAGTAGATACGCAGTATTTT; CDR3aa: CASSPQSEVDTQYF
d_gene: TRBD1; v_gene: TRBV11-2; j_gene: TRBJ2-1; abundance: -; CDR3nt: TGTGCCAGCAGTTATGACAGGGTCGAGCTTGGTGAGCAGTTCTTC; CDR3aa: CASSYDRVELGEQFF
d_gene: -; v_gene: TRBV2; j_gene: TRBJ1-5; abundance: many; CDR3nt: TGTGCCAGCAGTGGTACAGGCAATCAGCCCCAGCATTTT; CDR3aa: CASSGTGNQPQHF
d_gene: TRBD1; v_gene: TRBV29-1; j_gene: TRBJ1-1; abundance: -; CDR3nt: TGCAGCGTTGAGACAGGGGGAATTAACACTGAAGCTTTCTTT; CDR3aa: CSVETGGINTEAFF
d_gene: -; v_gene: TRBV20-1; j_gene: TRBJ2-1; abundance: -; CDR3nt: TGCAGTGCTAGCATGACGAGCTCCTACAATGAGCAGTTCTTC; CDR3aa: CSASMTSSYNEQFF
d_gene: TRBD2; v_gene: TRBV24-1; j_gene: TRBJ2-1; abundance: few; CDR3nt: TGTGCCACCAGTGATTTCCTAGCGGGAGGCGAGCAGTTCTTC; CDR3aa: CATSDFLAGGEQFF
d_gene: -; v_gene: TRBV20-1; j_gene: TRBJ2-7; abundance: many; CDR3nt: TGCAGTGCTAGAGATTCCGGGACCGATTACGAGCAGTACTTC; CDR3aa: CSARDSGTDYEQYF
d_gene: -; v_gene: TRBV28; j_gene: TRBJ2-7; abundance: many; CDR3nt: TGTGCCAGCAGTTCCCCGCGCAGCGAGGTTGGGTACGAGCAGTACTTC; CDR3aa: CASSSPRSEVGYEQYF
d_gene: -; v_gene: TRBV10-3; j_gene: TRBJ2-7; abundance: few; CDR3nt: TGTGCCATCAGTGAGTCGTGGGGCTTCGAGCAGTACTTC; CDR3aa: CAISESWGFEQYF
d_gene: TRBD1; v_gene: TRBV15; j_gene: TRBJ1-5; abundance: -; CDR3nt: TGTGCCACCAGCGGAGACAGGGCCGGTCAGCCCCAGCATTTT; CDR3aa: CATSGDRAGQPQHF
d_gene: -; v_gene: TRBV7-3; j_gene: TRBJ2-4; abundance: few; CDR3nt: TGTGCCAGCAGCTTAACGGGAGGGGGCCAGGGCATTCAGTACTTC; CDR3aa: CASSLTGGGQGIQYF
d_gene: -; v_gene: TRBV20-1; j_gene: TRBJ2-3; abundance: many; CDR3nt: TGCAGTGCTAGGGACCCCCGAGGCACAGATACGCAGTATTTT; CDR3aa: CSARDPRGTDTQYF
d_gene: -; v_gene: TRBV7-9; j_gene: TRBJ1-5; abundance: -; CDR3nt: TGTGCCAGCAGCTTAGCGGCAGACAGACAGCCCCAGCATTTT; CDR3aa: CASSLAADRQPQHF
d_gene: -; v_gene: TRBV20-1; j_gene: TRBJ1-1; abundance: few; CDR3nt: TGCAGTGCTAGAGATAATGAGGGGCTGAACACTGAAGCTTTCTTT; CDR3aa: CSARDNEGLNTEAFF
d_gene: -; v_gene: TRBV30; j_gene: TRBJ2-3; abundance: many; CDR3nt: TGTGCCTGGAGACGTGGACAGCGGACAGATACGCAGTATTTT; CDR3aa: CAWRRGQRTDTQYF
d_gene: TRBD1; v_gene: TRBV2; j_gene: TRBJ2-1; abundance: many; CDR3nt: TGTGCCAGCATGTCGGGACAGGGGGCTTACAATGAGCAGTTCTTC; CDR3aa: CASMSGQGAYNEQFF
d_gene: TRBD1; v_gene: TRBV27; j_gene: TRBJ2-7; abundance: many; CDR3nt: TGTGCCAGCAGTTTGGGGACAGGAGGTTTCAACCAGTACTTC; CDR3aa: CASSLGTGGFNQYF
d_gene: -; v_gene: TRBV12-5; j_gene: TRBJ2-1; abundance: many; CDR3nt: TGTGCTAGTGGTCGGCAGACGGCACGTGAGCAGTTCTTC; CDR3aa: CASGRQTAREQFF
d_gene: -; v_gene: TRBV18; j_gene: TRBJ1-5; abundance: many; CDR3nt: TGTGCCAGCTCACCGGCGGGAGGAACCAATCAGCCCCAGCATTTT; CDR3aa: CASSPAGGTNQPQHF
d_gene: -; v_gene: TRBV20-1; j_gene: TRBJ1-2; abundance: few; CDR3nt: TGCAGTGTCGATGAACAGGTGGGGGTCGTCTACACCTTC; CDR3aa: CSVDEQVGVVYTF
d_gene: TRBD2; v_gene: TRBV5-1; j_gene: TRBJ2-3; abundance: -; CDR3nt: TGCGCCAGCAGCTTGGGGATACTAGCGGGAGGGCGCACAGATACGCAGTATTTT; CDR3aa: CASSLGILAGGRTDTQYF
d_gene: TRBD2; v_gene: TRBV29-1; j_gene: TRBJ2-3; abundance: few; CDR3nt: TGCAGCGCCGTCTTCACCGACGGGAGCGGGAGGTGGACAGATACGCAGTATTTT; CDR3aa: CSAVFTDGSGRWTDTQYF
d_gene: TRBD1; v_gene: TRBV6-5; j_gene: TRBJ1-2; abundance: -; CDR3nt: TGTGCCAGCAGTTACTCGATTAGACAGGGGGCGCGTGGCTACACCTTC; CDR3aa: CASSYSIRQGARGYTF
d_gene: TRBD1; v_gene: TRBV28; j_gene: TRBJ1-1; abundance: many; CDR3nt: TGTGCCAGCAGTTTATGGGGGACAGAGATGAACACTGAAGCTTTCTTT; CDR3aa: CASSLWGTEMNTEAFF
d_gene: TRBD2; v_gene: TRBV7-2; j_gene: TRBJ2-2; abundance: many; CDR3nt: TGTGCCAGCAGCCCACGTCCGAGGATTAGCGGGAGGGCGGCCGGGGAGCTGTTTTTT; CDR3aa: CASSPRPRISGRAAGELFF
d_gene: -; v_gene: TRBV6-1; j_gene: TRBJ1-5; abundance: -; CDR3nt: TGTGCCAGCCAGGACAGAGAAAATCAGCCCCAGCATTTT; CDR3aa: CASQDRENQPQHF
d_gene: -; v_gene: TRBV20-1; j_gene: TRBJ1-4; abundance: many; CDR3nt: TGCAGTGCTAGGTCTGAAAAACTGTTTTTT; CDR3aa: CSARSEKLFF
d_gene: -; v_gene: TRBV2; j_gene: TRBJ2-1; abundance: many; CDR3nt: TGTGCCAGCAGTACGCCACGGGTCGGTGAGCAGTTCTTC; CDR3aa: CASSTPRVGEQFF
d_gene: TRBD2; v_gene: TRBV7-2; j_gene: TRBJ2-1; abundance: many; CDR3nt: TGTGCCAGCAGCCGTATAGCGGGAGGGTCGGCCCCCGAGCAGTTCTTC; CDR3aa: CASSRIAGGSAPEQFF
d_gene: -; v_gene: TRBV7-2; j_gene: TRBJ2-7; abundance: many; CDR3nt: TGTGCCAGCAGCTTAGCGCAGACTAGTACCTACGAGCAGTACTTC; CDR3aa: CASSLAQTSTYEQYF
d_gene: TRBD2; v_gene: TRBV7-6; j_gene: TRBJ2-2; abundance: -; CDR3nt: TGTGCCAGCAGTCGAGGACTAGCGGAGAACACCGGGGAGCTGTTTTTT; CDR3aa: CASSRGLAENTGELFF
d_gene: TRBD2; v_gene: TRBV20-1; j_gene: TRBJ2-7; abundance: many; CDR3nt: TGCAGTGCTACCTTAGCGGGAGGGCCCTACGAGCAGTACTTC; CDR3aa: CSATLAGGPYEQYF
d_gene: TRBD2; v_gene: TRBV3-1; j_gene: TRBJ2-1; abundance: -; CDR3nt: TGTGCCAAGGGACTAGCGGGAGGCCCTCTCTACAATGAGCAGTTCTTC; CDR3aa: CAKGLAGGPLYNEQFF
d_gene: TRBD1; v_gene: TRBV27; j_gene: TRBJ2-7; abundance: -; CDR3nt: TGTGCCAGCAGCCACGGGACAGCTTCCTACGAGCAGTACTTC; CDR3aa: CASSHGTASYEQYF
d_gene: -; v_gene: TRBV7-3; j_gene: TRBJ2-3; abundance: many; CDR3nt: TGTGCCAGCAGCTCGAGGGGGACCAACACAGATACGCAGTATTTT; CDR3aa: CASSSRGTNTDTQYF
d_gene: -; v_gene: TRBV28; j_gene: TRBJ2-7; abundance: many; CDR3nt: TGTGCCAGCAGTCCAAGACCCGTCCGCTACGAGCAGTACTTC; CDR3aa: CASSPRPVRYEQYF
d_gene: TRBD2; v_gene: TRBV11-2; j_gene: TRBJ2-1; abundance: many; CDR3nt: TGTGCCAGCAGCTTAGAGGATAGCGGGAGGGTGACTACTTGGAATGAGCAGTTCTTC; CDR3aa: CASSLEDSGRVTTWNEQFF
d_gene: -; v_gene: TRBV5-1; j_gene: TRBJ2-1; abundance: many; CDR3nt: TGTGCCAGCAGCTTAAGTAATGAGCAGTTCTTC; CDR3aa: CASSLSNEQFF
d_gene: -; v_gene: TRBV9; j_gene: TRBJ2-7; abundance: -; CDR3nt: TGTGCCAGCAGCGTTTTGGGGACCCCCGATTACGAGCAGTACTTC; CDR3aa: CASSVLGTPDYEQYF
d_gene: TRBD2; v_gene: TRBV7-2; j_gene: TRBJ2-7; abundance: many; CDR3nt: TGTGCCAGCAGCTCGAGCGGGGAGCTAACTTACGAGCAGTACTTC; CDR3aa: CASSSSGELTYEQYF
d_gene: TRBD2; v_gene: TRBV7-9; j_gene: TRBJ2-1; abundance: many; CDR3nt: TGTGCCAGCAGCCCCGGACTAGCGGGAGAAGAGCAGTTCTTC; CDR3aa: CASSPGLAGEEQFF
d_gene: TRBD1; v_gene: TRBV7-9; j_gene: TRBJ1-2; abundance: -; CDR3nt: TGTGCCAGCAGCTTATGGGGACAGGGTCACGGCTACACCTTC; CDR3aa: CASSLWGQGHGYTF
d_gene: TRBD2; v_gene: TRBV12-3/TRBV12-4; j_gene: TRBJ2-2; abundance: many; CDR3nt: TGTGCCAGCAGTCCGATTAGCGGGAGGCCGAACTCGAACACCGGGGAGCTGTTTTTT; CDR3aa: CASSPISGRPNSNTGELFF
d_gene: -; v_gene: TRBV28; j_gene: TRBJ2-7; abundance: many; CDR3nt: TGTGCCAGCAGTTTCTGGGACTGGACAGAAAACTCCTACGAGCAGTACTTC; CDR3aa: CASSFWDWTENSYEQYF
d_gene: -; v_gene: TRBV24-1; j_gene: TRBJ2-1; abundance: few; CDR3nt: TGTGCCACCAGTGGGGGACTGGCGGGCTCCTACAATGAGCAGTTCTTC; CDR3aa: CATSGGLAGSYNEQFF
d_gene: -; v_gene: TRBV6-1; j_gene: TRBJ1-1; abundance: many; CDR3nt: TGTGCCAGCAGTTCGTCGGACACTTTGAACACTGAAGCTTTCTTT; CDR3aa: CASSSSDTLNTEAFF
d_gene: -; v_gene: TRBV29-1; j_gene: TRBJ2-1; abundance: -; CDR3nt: TGCAGCGTTGACCGTCCTAATGGGCTAGCAGCGAGTGAGCAGTTCTTC; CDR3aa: CSVDRPNGLAASEQFF
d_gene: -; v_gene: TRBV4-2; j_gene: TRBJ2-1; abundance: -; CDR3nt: TGTGCCAGCAGCCCAGGACTGGGGAACAATGAGCAGTTCTTC; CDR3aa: CASSPGLGNNEQFF
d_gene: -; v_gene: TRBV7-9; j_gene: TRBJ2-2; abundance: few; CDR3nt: TGTGCCAGCAGCTTAGACAGATTAACCGGGGAGCTGTTTTTT; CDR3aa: CASSLDRLTGELFF
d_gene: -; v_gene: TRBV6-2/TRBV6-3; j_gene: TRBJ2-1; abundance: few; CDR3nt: TGTGCCAGCAGCATCGATAGAGCCTACAATGAGCAGTTCTTC; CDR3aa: CASSIDRAYNEQFF
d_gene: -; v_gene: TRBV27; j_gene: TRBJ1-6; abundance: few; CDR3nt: TGTGCCAGCAGTCGATTCAATTCACCCCTCCACTTT; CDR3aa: CASSRFNSPLHF
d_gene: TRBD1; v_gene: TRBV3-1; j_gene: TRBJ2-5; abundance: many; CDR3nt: TGTGCCAGCAGCCAAGATTGGGGACAGGGACAGGGGGAGACCCAGTACTTC; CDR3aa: CASSQDWGQGQGETQYF
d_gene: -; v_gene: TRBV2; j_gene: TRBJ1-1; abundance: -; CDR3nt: TGTGCCAGCGGCAGGGAGTCCATGAACACTGAAGCTTTCTTT; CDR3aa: CASGRESMNTEAFF
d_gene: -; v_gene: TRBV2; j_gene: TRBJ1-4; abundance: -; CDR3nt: TGTGCCAGCAAGTCGACAGAGAATGAAAAACTGTTTTTT; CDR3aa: CASKSTENEKLFF